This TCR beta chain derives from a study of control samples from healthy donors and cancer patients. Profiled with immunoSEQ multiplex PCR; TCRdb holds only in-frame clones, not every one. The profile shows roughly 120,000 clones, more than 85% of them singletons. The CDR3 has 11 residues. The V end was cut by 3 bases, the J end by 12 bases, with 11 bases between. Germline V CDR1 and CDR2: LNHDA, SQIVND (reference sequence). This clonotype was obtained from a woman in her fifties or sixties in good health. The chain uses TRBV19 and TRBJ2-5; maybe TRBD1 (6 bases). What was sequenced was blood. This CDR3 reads CASSMGATKYF. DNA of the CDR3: TGTGCCAGTAGTATGGGGGCTACGAAGTACTTC.